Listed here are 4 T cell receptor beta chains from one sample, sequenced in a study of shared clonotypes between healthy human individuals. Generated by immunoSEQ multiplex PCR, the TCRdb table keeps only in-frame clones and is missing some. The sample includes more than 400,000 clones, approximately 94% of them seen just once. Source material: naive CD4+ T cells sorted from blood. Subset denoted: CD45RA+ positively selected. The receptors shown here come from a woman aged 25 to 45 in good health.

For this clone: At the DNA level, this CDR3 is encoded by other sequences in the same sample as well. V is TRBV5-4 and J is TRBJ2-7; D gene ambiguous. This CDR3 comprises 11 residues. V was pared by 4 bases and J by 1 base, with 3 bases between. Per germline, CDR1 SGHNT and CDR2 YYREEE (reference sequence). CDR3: CASSSSYEQYF. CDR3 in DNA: TGTGCCAGCAGCAGTTCCTACGAGCAGTACTTC.

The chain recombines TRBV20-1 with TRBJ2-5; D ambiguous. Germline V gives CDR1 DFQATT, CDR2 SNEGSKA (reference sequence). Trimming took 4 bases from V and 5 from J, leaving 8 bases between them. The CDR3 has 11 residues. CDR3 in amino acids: CSAKIRETQYF. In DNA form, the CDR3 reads TGCAGTGCTAAGATCCGGGAGACCCAGTACTTC.

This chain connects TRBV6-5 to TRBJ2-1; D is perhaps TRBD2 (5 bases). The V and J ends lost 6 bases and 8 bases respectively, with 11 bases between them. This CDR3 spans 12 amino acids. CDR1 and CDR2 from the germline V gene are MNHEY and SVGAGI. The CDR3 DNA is TGTGCCAGCAGACGGGGTCAGGATGAGCAGTTCTTC. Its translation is CASRRGQDEQFF.

CDR3 DNA: TGTGCCAGCAGCTCCAGTGCGACAGGTTATAACTATGGCTACACCTTC. As protein: CASSSSATGYNYGYTF. The V and J genes are TRBV7-9 and TRBJ1-2; a weak D match, TRBD1 (6 bases). The CDR3 runs 16 residues. Germline-derived CDR1 and CDR2 are SEHNR and FQNEAQ (reference sequence). With 4 bases removed from V and 1 base from J, the gap between germline ends came to 16 bases.